A single T cell receptor beta chain is shown here with its context. Both 60 Vbeta primers and 13 Jbeta primers went into the PCR. TCRdb's table, derived via immunoSEQ multiplex PCR, lists solely in-frame clones and lacks some. The table shows about 160,000 clones, with about three quarters occurring only once. Germline CDR1 MNHEY, CDR2 SMNVEV (reference sequence). V gave up 5 bases and J gave up 6 bases, with 14 bases separating them. This CDR3 has 13 residues. The source of the sample is a study of cytomegalovirus exposure and HLA in healthy donors. This TCR was sampled from a woman in her 30s in good health and CMV-seronegative. The source material was PBMCs. The chain recombines TRBV27 with TRBJ2-7; D is perhaps TRBD2 (6 bases). CDR3: CASSPDRRGEQYF. CDR3 nucleotides: TGTGCCAGCAGTCCCGATAGGAGGGGCGAGCAGTACTTC.